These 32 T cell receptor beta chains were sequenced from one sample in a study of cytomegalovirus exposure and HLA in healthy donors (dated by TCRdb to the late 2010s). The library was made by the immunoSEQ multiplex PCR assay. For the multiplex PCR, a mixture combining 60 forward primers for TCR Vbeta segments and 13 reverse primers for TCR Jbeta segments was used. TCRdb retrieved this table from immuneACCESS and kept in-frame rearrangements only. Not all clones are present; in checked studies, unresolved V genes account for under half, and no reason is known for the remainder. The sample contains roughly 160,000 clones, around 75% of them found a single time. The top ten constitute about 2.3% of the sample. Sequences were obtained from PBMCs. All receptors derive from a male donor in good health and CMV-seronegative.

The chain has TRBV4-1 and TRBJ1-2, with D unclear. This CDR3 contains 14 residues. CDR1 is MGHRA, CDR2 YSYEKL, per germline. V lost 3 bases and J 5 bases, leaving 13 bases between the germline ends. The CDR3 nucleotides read TGCGCCAGCAGCCACGAGGGTAGGAGATATGGCTACACCTTC. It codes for CASSHEGRRYGYTF.

The CDR3 is CASRTGEGEKLFF. In DNA form, the CDR3 reads TGCGCCAGCCGGACAGGGGAGGGTGAAAAACTGTTTTTT. The chain combines TRBV5-1 with TRBJ1-4, with 9 bases aligning to TRBD1. Trimming took 7 bases from V and 7 from J; bases not matched to a gene: 5. The CDR3 is made up of 13 amino acids. CDR1 is SGHRS, CDR2 YFSETQ, per germline.

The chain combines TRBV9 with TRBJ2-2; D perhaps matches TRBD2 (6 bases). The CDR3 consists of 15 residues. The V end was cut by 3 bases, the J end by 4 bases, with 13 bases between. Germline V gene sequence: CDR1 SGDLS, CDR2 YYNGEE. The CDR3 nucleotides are TGTGCCAGCAGCGCTACATGGCGGGGCACCGGGGAGCTGTTTTTT. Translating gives CASSATWRGTGELFF.

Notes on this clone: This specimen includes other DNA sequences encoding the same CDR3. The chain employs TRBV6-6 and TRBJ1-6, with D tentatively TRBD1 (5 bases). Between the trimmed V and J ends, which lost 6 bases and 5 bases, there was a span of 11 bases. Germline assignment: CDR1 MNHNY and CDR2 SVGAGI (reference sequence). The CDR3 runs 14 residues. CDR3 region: CASSYDRNNSPLHF. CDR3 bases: TGTGCCAGCAGCTACGACAGAAATAATTCACCCCTCCACTTT.

CDR3 sequence (DNA): TGTGCCAGCAGCCAATCTGACAGGAGTAATCAGCCCCAGCATTTT. It specifies CASSQSDRSNQPQHF. The rearrangement uses TRBV16 and TRBJ1-5, with D tentatively TRBD1 (6 bases). This CDR3 is 15 amino acids long. V was shortened by 0 bases and J by 4 bases, with 10 bases between the two germline ends. Germline values: CDR1 KGHSY, CDR2 FQNENV. Drawing the rest from reference TRBV16 and TRBJ1-5, the complete variable domain is GEEVAQTPKHLVRGEGQKAKLYCAPIKGHSYVFWYQQVLKNEFKFLISFQNENVFDETGMPKERFSAKCLPNSPCSLEIQATKLEDSAVYFCASSQSDRSNQPQHFGDGTRLSIL.

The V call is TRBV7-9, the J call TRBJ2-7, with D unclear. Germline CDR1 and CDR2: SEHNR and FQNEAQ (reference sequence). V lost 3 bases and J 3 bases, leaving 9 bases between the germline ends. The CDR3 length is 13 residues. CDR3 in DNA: TGTGCCAGCAGCTTCGCAGGAAACTACGAGCAGTACTTC. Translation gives CASSFAGNYEQYF.

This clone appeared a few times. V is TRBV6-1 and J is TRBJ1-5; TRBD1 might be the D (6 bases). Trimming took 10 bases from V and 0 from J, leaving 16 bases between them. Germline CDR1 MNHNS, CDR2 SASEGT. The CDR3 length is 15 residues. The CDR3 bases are TGTGCCACCCTAATGGGGGCCTATAGCAATCAGCCCCAGCATTTT. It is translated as CATLMGAYSNQPQHF.

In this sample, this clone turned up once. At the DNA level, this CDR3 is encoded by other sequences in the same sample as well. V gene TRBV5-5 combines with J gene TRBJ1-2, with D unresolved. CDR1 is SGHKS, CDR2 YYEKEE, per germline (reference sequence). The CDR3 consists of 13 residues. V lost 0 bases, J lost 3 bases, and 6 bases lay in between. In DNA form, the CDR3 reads TGTGCCAGCAGCTTGGACAGAGACTATGGCTACACCTTC. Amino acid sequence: CASSLDRDYGYTF.

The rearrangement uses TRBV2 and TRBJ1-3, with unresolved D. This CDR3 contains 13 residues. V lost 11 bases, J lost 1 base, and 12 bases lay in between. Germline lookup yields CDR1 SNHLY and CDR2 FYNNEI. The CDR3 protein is CACPAGSGNTIYF. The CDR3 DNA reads TGTGCCTGTCCGGCGGGATCTGGAAACACCATATATTTT.

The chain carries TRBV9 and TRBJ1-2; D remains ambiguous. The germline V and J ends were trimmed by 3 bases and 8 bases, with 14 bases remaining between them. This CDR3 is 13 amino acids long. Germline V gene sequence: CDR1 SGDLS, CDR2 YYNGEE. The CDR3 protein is CASSAQETRGYTF. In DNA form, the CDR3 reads TGTGCCAGCAGCGCCCAAGAGACGAGGGGCTACACCTTC.

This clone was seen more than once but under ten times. For the CDR3, the DNA is TGTGCCAGCAGTGAAGATCTACTAAGGGGCTACACCTTC. Amino acids: CASSEDLLRGYTF. The gene calls are TRBV6-1 and TRBJ1-2; D is undetermined. Per germline, CDR1 MNHNS and CDR2 SASEGT. This CDR3 is 13 amino acids long. Trimming pared 1 base from V and 8 bases from J, leaving 11 bases between.

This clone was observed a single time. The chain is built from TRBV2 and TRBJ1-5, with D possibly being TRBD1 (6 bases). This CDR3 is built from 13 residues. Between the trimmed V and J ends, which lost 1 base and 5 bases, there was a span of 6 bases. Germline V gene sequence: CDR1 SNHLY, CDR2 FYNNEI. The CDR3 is CASSEEGDQPQHF. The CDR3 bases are TGTGCCAGCAGTGAAGAGGGGGATCAGCCCCAGCATTTT. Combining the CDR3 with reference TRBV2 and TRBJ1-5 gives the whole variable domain EPEVTQTPSHQVTQMGQEVILRCVPISNHLYFYWYRQILGQKVEFLVSFYNNEISEKSEIFDDQFSVERPDGSNFTLKIRSTKLEDSAMYFCASSEEGDQPQHFGDGTRLSIL.

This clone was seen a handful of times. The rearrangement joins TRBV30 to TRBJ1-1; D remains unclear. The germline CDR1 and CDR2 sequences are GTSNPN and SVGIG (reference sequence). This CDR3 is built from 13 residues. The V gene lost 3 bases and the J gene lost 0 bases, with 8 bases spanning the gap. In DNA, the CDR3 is TGTGCCTGGAGGCGGCAGATGAACACTGAAGCTTTCTTT. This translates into CAWRRQMNTEAFF.

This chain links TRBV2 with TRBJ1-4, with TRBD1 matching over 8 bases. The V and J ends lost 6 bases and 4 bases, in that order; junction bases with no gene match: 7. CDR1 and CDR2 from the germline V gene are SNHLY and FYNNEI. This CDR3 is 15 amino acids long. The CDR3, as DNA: TGTGCCAGCAGGGGGTGGGACAGGAATAATGAAAAACTGTTTTTT. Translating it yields CASRGWDRNNEKLFF.

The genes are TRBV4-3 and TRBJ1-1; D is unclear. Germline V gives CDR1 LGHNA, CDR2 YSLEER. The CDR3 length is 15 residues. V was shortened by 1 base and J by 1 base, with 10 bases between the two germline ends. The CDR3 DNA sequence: TGCGCCAGCAGCCAAGTCTCGGCAGGGAACACTGAAGCTTTCTTT. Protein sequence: CASSQVSAGNTEAFF.

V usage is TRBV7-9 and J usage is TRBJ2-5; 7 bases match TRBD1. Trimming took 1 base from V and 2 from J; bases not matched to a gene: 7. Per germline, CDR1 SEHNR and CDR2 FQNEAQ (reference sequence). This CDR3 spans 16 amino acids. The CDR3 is CASSLVGTAIQETQYF. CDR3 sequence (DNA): TGTGCCAGCAGCTTAGTGGGGACAGCAATACAAGAGACCCAGTACTTC.

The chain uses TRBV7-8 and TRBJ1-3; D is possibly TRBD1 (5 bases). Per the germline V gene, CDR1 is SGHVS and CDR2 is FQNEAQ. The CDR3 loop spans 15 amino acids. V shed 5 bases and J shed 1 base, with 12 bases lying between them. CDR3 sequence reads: CASSARQGSGNTIYF. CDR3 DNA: TGTGCCAGCAGCGCAAGGCAGGGTTCTGGAAACACCATATATTTT.

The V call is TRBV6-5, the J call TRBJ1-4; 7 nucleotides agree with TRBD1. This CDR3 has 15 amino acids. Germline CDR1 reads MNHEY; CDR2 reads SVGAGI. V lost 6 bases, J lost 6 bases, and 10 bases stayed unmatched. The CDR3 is CASSLDGQAYEKLFF. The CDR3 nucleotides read TGTGCCAGCAGCCTCGACGGACAGGCGTATGAAAAACTGTTTTTT.

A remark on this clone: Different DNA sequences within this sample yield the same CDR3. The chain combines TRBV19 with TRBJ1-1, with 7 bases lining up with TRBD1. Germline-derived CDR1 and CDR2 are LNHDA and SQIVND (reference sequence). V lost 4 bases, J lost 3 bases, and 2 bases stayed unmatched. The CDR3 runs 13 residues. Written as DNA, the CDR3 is TGTGCCAGTAGTACTACAGGGGACACTGAAGCTTTCTTT. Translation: CASSTTGDTEAFF.

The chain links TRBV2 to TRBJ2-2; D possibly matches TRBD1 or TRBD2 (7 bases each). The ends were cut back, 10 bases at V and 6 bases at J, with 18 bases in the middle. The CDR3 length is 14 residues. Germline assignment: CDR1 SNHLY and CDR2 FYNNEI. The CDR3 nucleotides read TGTGCCATCAGGGGGGGACGGCGGGCCGGGGAGCTGTTTTTT. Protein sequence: CAIRGGRRAGELFF.

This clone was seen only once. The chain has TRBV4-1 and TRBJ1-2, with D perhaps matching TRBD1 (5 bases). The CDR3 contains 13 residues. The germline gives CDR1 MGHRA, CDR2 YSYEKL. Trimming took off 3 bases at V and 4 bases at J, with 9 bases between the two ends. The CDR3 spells CASSHTDTYGYTF. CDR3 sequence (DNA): TGCGCCAGCAGCCATACGGACACCTATGGCTACACCTTC.

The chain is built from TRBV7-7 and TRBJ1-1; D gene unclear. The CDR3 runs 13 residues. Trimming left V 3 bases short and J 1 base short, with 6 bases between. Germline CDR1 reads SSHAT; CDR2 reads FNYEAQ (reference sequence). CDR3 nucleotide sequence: TGTGCCAGCAGCTTTTCAGAGAACACTGAAGCTTTCTTT. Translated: CASSFSENTEAFF.

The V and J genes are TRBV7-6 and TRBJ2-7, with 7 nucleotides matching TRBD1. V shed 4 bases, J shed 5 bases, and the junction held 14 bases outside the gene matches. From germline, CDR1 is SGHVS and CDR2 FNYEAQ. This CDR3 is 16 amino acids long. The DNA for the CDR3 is TGTGCCAGCAGCTCTCGACAGGGAGCCTCTTACGACGAGCAGTACTTC. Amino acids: CASSSRQGASYDEQYF.

The DNA of the CDR3 is TGTGCCAGCGGGCGGGGATTGTACCAAGAGACCCAGTACTTC. It translates to CASGRGLYQETQYF. The chain links TRBV6-5 to TRBJ2-5; the D gene is possibly TRBD2 (6 bases). Germline values: CDR1 MNHEY, CDR2 SVGAGI. V was cut by 8 bases and J by 0 bases, with 13 bases left in between. The CDR3 is made up of 14 amino acids.

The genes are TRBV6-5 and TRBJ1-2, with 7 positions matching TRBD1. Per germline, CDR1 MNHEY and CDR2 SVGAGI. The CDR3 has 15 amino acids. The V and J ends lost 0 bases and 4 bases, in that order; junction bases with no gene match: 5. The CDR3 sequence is CASSYSGGVGYGYTF. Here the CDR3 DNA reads TGTGCCAGCAGTTACTCAGGGGGCGTCGGCTATGGCTACACCTTC.

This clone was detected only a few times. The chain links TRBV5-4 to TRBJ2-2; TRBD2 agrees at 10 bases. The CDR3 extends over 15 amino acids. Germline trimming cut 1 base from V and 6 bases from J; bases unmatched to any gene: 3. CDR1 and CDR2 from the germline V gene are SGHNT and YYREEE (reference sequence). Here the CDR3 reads CASSLLGLAPGELFF. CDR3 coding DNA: TGTGCCAGCAGCTTGTTGGGACTAGCGCCCGGGGAGCTGTTTTTT. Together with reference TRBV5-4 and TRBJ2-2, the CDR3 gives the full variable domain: ETGVTQSPTHLIKTRGQQVTLRCSSQSGHNTVSWYQQALGQGPQFIFQYYREEENGRGNFPPRFSGLQFPNYSSELNVNALELDDSALYLCASSLLGLAPGELFFGEGSRLTVL.

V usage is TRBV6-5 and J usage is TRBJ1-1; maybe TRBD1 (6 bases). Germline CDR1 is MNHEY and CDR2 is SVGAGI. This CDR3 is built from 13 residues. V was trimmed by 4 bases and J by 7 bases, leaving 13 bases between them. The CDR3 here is CASSWRGGYEAFF. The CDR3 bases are TGTGCCAGCAGTTGGAGAGGGGGATATGAAGCTTTCTTT.

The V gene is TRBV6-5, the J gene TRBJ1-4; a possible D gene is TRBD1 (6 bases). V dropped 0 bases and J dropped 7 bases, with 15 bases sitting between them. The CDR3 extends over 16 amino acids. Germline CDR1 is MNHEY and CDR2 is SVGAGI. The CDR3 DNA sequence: TGTGCCAGCAGTTACTCCCAAGGGGGATTGGGTGAAAAACTGTTTTTT. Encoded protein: CASSYSQGGLGEKLFF.

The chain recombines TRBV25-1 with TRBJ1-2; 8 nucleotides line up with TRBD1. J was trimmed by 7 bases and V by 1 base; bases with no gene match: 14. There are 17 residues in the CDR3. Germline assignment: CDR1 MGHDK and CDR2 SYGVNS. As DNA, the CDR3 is TGTGCCAGCAGTGAATCCCAACCCATGGACAGGGAGCCTGGCTACACCTTC. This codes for CASSESQPMDREPGYTF.

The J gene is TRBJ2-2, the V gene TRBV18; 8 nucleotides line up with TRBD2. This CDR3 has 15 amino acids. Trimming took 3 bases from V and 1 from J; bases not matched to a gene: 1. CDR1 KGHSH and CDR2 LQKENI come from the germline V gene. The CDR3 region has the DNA TGTGCCAGCTCACCCCTAGCGGGGAACACCGGGGAGCTGTTTTTT. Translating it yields CASSPLAGNTGELFF.

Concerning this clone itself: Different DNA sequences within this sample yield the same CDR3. The chain's CDR3 is CASSPDRAYGYTF. CDR3 nucleotide sequence: TGCGCCAGCAGCCCCGACAGGGCCTATGGCTACACCTTC. The rearrangement uses TRBV5-1 and TRBJ1-2, with TRBD1 matching 7 bases. This CDR3 region has 13 residues. The junction had 4 bases not matched to a gene; V was cut back by 4 bases and J by 4 bases. Germline V gene data show CDR1 as SGHRS and CDR2 as YFSETQ.

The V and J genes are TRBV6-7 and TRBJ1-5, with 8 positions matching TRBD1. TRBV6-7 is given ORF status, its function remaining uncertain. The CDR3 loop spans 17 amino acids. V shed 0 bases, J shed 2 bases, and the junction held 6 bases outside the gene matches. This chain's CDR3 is CASSYSRDRGCNQPQHF. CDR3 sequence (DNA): TGTGCCAGCAGTTACTCGAGAGACAGGGGATGCAATCAGCCCCAGCATTTT.